This T cell receptor (beta chain) was captured by sequencing in a study of blood T cell repertoires in COVID-19. About the study: The origin of the acute and convalescent COVID-19 samples was the United States, Italy and Spain. Sources were T cells, B-cell-depleted T cells, or PBMCs; the material itself was cDNA or gDNA.

Methods used by the authors: Nucleated cell number was recorded as an estimate derived from reference gene primer amplification. Assay: immunoSEQ multiplex PCR; the TCRdb copy retains only in-frame clones and omits some. That table furnishes V, J and clone size, whereas the DNA furnished D and trimming. Altogether around 300,000 clones are present, roughly 85% being singletons, with the ten largest covering approximately 9%. Germline CDR1 and CDR2: KGHDR and SFDVKD. This CDR3 contains 15 residues. The trim removed 9 bases at V and 5 bases at J, leaving 9 bases unmatched. The V gene is TRBV24-1, the J gene TRBJ2-1; 10 bases are a match to TRBD2. This receptor was obtained from a woman aged 50 to 60 who had recovered from COVID-19. The sample was peripheral blood. The CDR3 region is CATQNPTSGNNEQFF. The CDR3 coding sequence is TGTGCCACCCAAAACCCTACTAGCGGGAACAATGAGCAGTTCTTC.